The present TCR beta chain was sequenced within a study of cytomegalovirus exposure and HLA in healthy donors. Concerning this clone: Its antigen remains unknown.

In the PCR, 60 Vbeta and 13 Jbeta primers were used. Sequenced by immunoSEQ multiplex PCR; TCRdb stores in-frame clones only, minus some. In the table there are 110,000 or so clones, about 61% of which are singletons. Study-wide findings and caveats: Earlier analysis yielded a pattern in which most TCR beta V segments were productive about 90% or about 30% of the time. According to a later analysis, most TCR beta chains associated with CMV appeared HLA-restricted. Donors were assumed by presence/absence analyses to have roughly uniform sequencing depth. Reports described diagnosis of cytomegalovirus status by the classifier as highly specific and sensitive.

This CDR3 comprises 17 residues. J gave up 3 bases and V 0 bases, and 5 bases lay outside the gene matches. Germline assignment: CDR1 LNHNV and CDR2 YYDKDF (reference sequence). The sequence came from a man between 18 and 35 years old in good health and CMV-seropositive. Sequences were obtained from PBMCs. The rearrangement joins TRBV15 to TRBJ2-2, with 9 nucleotides matching TRBD1. The CDR3 spells CATSRDRRTGDTGELFF. In DNA form, the CDR3 reads TGTGCCACCAGCAGAGATCGCAGGACAGGGGACACCGGGGAGCTGTTTTTT.